What follows are 27 T cell receptor beta chains derived from one specimen sequenced in a study of OX40 agonist ivuxolimab in advanced cancers. Repertoires were generated with immunoSEQ multiplex PCR, while TCRdb's copy carries only in-frame clones and drops some. The top ten clones hold roughly 2% of a sample with some 48,000 clones, 79% of them seen once. Sequences were derived from CD4+ or CD8+ T cells sorted from blood, sampled in a trial of the OX40 agonist ivuxolimab. The receptor set was obtained from an adult with an advanced solid tumor such as melanoma, head and neck, liver or kidney cancer.

The V gene is TRBV19, the J gene TRBJ2-7, with 13 bases aligning to TRBD2. This CDR3 has 19 residues. CDR1 is LNHDA and CDR2 is SQIVND in the germline V gene (reference sequence). The junction had 13 bases not matched to a gene; V was cut back by 1 base and J by 4 bases. DNA for the CDR3: TGTGCCAGTAGTATAGGAGTAGCAGGACTAGCGGGAGAAGGATACGAGCAGTACTTC. Its protein is CASSIGVAGLAGEGYEQYF.

The chain employs TRBV7-3 and TRBJ2-3, with D unresolved. CDR1 and CDR2 (germline): SGHTA, FQGTGA. V was cut by 7 bases and J by 0 bases, with 5 bases left in between. The CDR3 has 12 residues. The CDR3 here is CASKGSTDTQYF. Here the CDR3 DNA reads TGTGCCAGCAAGGGTAGCACAGATACGCAGTATTTT.

The V call is TRBV18, the J call TRBJ2-1; D perhaps matches TRBD2 (6 bases). From germline, CDR1 is KGHSH and CDR2 LQKENI. The CDR3 sequence is 13 residues long. Trimming left V 6 bases short and J 4 bases short, with 10 bases between. CDR3 region: CASSPGLYNEQFF. CDR3 nucleotide sequence: TGTGCCAGCTCCCCGGGACTTTACAATGAGCAGTTCTTC.

V usage is TRBV5-1 and J usage is TRBJ1-6, with D maybe TRBD1 (5 bases). V lost 7 bases and J lost 8, with 19 bases in between. Per the germline V gene, CDR1 is SGHRS and CDR2 is YFSETQ. The CDR3 has 15 residues. CDR3 sequence: CASRGSFSGHSPLHF. The CDR3 DNA follows: TGCGCCAGCCGGGGGTCTTTCTCGGGCCATTCACCCCTCCACTTT.

CDR3: CASRAVQGKDYEQYF. CDR3 bases: TGCGCCAGCAGGGCAGTACAGGGGAAGGACTACGAGCAGTACTTC. V is TRBV5-1 and J is TRBJ2-7, with 7 bases matching TRBD1. The V gene's germline CDR1 is SGHRS and CDR2 YFSETQ. Germline trimming cut 5 bases from V and 3 bases from J; bases unmatched to any gene: 11. CDR3 length: 15 amino acids.

The genes are TRBV5-8 and TRBJ2-6; D assignment may be TRBD1 or TRBD2 (5 bases each). V dropped 4 bases and J dropped 4 bases, with 21 bases sitting between them. Germline V gene sequence: CDR1 SGHTS, CDR2 YDEGEE. This CDR3 is built from 18 residues. In nucleotides, the CDR3 is TGTGCCAGCAGCCCATGGGACCGGATAGTCATGGGGGCCAACGTCCTGACTTTC. It specifies CASSPWDRIVMGANVLTF.

This clone was observed a handful of times. Other nucleotide sequences from this sample produce the same CDR3. V gene TRBV7-2 combines with J gene TRBJ1-1, with D possibly TRBD1 on 5 matching bases. CDR3 size: 14 residues. Germline loops: CDR1 SGHTA, CDR2 FQGNSA. V was cut by 2 bases and J by 3 bases, with 10 bases left in between. The CDR3 coding sequence is TGTGCCAGCAGCTTACGTTGGGGGGACACTGAAGCTTTCTTT. Translated: CASSLRWGDTEAFF.

This clone was detected once. The chain employs TRBV7-2 and TRBJ2-3; perhaps D is TRBD1 or TRBD2 (5 bases each). The CDR3 has 15 amino acids. Germline assignment: CDR1 SGHTA and CDR2 FQGNSA. V was shortened by 5 bases and J by 1 base, with 13 bases between the two germline ends. CDR3 sequence reads: CASSPPGTRTDTQYF. CDR3 nucleotide sequence: TGTGCCAGCAGCCCCCCGGGGACCCGCACAGATACGCAGTATTTT.

The genes are TRBV11-2 and TRBJ1-4, with 7 bases identical to TRBD1. The J segment lost 2 bases and the V segment lost 4 bases, leaving 13 bases of the junction unmatched. This CDR3 is built from 18 residues. CDR1 and CDR2 (germline): SGHAT, FQNNGV. CDR3 nucleotides: TGTGCCAGCAGCTCCTACCAGGGGGTACGGTCTACTAATGAAAAACTGTTTTTT. Its protein product is CASSSYQGVRSTNEKLFF.

This sequence joins TRBV6-6 and TRBJ1-1; the D is unclear. V lost 4 bases to trimming and J lost 1 base, with 13 bases between them. Germline assignment: CDR1 MNHNY and CDR2 SVGAGI (reference sequence). This CDR3 region has 15 residues. CDR3 coding DNA: TGTGCCAGCAGTTCGACCCCTTCTGGGAACACTGAAGCTTTCTTT. This encodes CASSSTPSGNTEAFF.

The chain combines TRBV5-1 with TRBJ2-5; 9 bases fit TRBD2. Unmatched junction bases numbered 5, after V lost 0 bases and J lost 2 bases. Per germline, CDR1 SGHRS and CDR2 YFSETQ. The CDR3 runs to 16 residues. CDR3 sequence: CASSLVPTSGQETQYF. In DNA form, the CDR3 reads TGCGCCAGCAGCTTGGTCCCGACTAGCGGACAAGAGACCCAGTACTTC.

The chain employs TRBV30 and TRBJ1-2; D gene ambiguous. CDR3 length: 12 amino acids. CDR1 and CDR2 from the germline V gene are GTSNPN and SVGIG (reference sequence). Trimming left V 2 bases short and J 10 bases short, with 14 bases between. CDR3 sequence: CAWSLSLWDYTF. DNA of the CDR3: TGTGCCTGGAGTTTGAGCCTTTGGGACTACACCTTC.

This clone was detected once. The chain carries TRBV6-5 and TRBJ1-1; D ambiguous. Germline CDR1 is MNHEY and CDR2 is SVGAGI. This CDR3 has 13 residues. The V gene lost 4 bases and the J gene lost 5 bases, with 11 bases spanning the gap. CDR3 sequence: CASSSFAVTEAFF. The DNA of the CDR3 is TGTGCCAGCAGTTCCTTCGCCGTAACTGAAGCTTTCTTT.

The chain links TRBV7-9 to TRBJ2-6; D is ambiguous. CDR1 and CDR2 (germline): SEHNR, FQNEAQ (reference sequence). Trimming pared 5 bases from V and 0 bases from J, leaving 11 bases between. The CDR3 spans 16 residues. The CDR3 nucleotides are TGTGCCAGCAGCGCGACACTTTACTCTGGGGCCAACGTCCTGACTTTC. Translation gives CASSATLYSGANVLTF.

This clone was seen more than once but under ten times. Other nucleotide sequences from this sample produce the same CDR3. This chain joins TRBV15 and TRBJ1-2, with 9 positions matching TRBD1. This CDR3 contains 13 residues. V was pared by 4 bases and J by 8 bases, with 5 bases of the junction left unmatched. In germline, CDR1 is LNHNV, CDR2 YYDKDF (reference sequence). CDR3 bases: TGTGCCACCAGCACGGGACAGGGAGAAGGCTACACCTTC. Encoded protein: CATSTGQGEGYTF.

The chain couples TRBV6-6 to TRBJ1-4, with D uncertain. V was shortened by 6 bases and J by 7 bases, with 18 bases between the two germline ends. The CDR3 is made up of 15 amino acids. In germline, CDR1 is MNHNY, CDR2 SVGAGI (reference sequence). The CDR3 DNA reads TGTGCCAGCAGCAGCATGAGGTTAGAGGTTGAAAAACTGTTTTTT. It yields the protein CASSSMRLEVEKLFF.

The rearrangement joins TRBV15 to TRBJ1-1, with 10 bases that match TRBD1. The germline gives CDR1 LNHNV, CDR2 YYDKDF (reference sequence). This CDR3 is 15 amino acids long. Trimming removed 5 bases from V and 5 bases from J; junction bases left unmatched: 8. The CDR3 protein is CATSSGQGGWTEAFF. The CDR3 DNA is TGTGCCACCAGCTCCGGACAGGGGGGTTGGACTGAAGCTTTCTTT.

V and J are TRBV7-2 and TRBJ2-2; no clear D gene. CDR3 length: 14 residues. Germline loops: CDR1 SGHTA, CDR2 FQGNSA. V lost 1 base and J lost 4, with 7 bases in between. The CDR3 spells CASSLELFTGELFF. The CDR3 DNA reads as TGTGCCAGCAGCTTAGAACTATTCACCGGGGAGCTGTTTTTT.

The V and J genes are TRBV30 and TRBJ1-5; TRBD1 is a possible D gene (6 bases). Trimming removed 0 bases from V and 7 bases from J, with 13 bases in between. Germline V CDR1 and CDR2: GTSNPN, SVGIG (reference sequence). The CDR3 extends over 14 amino acids. The CDR3 loop is CAWSVSQGLQPQHF. DNA of the CDR3: TGTGCCTGGAGTGTGTCACAGGGATTGCAGCCCCAGCATTTT.

The genes are TRBV7-2 and TRBJ2-1, with D possibly being TRBD2 (6 bases). The CDR3 runs 16 residues. The germline gives CDR1 SGHTA, CDR2 FQGNSA. V lost 5 bases and J 3 bases, leaving 17 bases between the germline ends. The CDR3 sequence: CASSTRSGSLYNEQFF. The CDR3 DNA sequence: TGTGCCAGCAGCACCCGGTCCGGGAGCCTCTACAATGAGCAGTTCTTC.

The table lists this clone with a count of one. The chain has TRBV28 and TRBJ2-5, with D perhaps TRBD1 (7 bases). The V end was cut by 4 bases, the J end by 5 bases, with 17 bases between. CDR1 is MDHEN, CDR2 SYDVKM, per germline. The CDR3 sequence is 15 residues long. The CDR3 DNA reads as TGTGCCAGCAGTTCATTACAGGGGACTGGGGAGACCCAGTACTTC. Protein: CASSSLQGTGETQYF.

This clone showed up just a few times. This rearrangement joins TRBV5-1 to TRBJ1-5, with a tentative D call TRBD1 (6 bases). This CDR3 has 13 amino acids. Trimming took 5 bases from V and 4 from J, leaving 10 bases between them. Germline V gene data show CDR1 as SGHRS and CDR2 as YFSETQ. The DNA for the CDR3 is TGCGCCAGCAGAGTGGACAGAAATCAGCCCCAGCATTTT. It codes for CASRVDRNQPQHF.

The chain combines TRBV5-1 with TRBJ2-3; a weak D match, TRBD2 (6 bases). Between the trimmed V and J ends, which lost 0 bases and 2 bases, there was a span of 13 bases. The CDR3 is 16 amino acids. Germline loops: CDR1 SGHRS, CDR2 YFSETQ. The CDR3: CASSLAAGLVTDTQYF. In DNA, the CDR3 is TGCGCCAGCAGCTTGGCTGCGGGGCTCGTCACAGATACGCAGTATTTT.

This chain joins TRBV28 and TRBJ1-2, with TRBD1 identical over 7 bases. J lost 8 bases, V lost 4 bases, and 7 bases had no gene match. Germline V gene data show CDR1 as MDHEN and CDR2 as SYDVKM. The CDR3 contains 13 residues. In DNA form, the CDR3 reads TGTGCCAGCAGTTCGGGGACAGTACGGGGCTACACCTTC. Protein: CASSSGTVRGYTF.

This clone showed up just once. V usage is TRBV29-1 and J usage is TRBJ1-2, with 10 positions matching TRBD1. The CDR3 has 12 residues. The V and J ends lost 7 bases and 1 base, in that order; junction bases with no gene match: 0. CDR1 and CDR2 from the germline V gene are SQVTM and ANQGSEA. CDR3 protein: CSGTGGNYGYTF. The CDR3 nucleotides are TGCAGCGGGACAGGGGGTAACTATGGCTACACCTTC. Supplemented by reference TRBV29-1 and TRBJ1-2, the full variable domain reads SAVISQKPSRDICQRGTSLTIQCQVDSQVTMMFWYRQQPGQSLTLIATANQGSEATYESGFVIDKFPISRPNLTFSTLTVSNMSPEDSSIYLCSGTGGNYGYTFGSGTRLTVV.

This chain connects TRBV19 to TRBJ2-3; a weak D match, TRBD1 (6 bases). CDR1 is LNHDA and CDR2 is SQIVND in the germline V gene (reference sequence). The CDR3 consists of 16 residues. V lost 5 bases and J 4 bases, leaving 19 bases between the germline ends. CDR3 bases: TGTGCCAGTAGTTCTGGGGGCGCCCCGAGGGCAGATACGCAGTATTTT. This gives the protein CASSSGGAPRADTQYF.

The V gene is TRBV6-5, the J gene TRBJ2-1; tentative D call: TRBD2 (6 bases). The CDR3 contains 13 residues. CDR1 is MNHEY, CDR2 SVGAGI, per germline. The ends were cut back, 6 bases at V and 9 bases at J, with 15 bases in the middle. As DNA, the CDR3 is TGTGCCAGCAGGGGACTGGGAGGCGCTGAGCAGTTCTTC. Translation: CASRGLGGAEQFF.